What follows describes a single TCR beta chain. The target antigen is unknown. The data are from a study of T cell repertoires in cytomegalovirus infection. Study-level background: A matching HLA type, together with CMV infection, was signaled by public TCR beta signatures. Study-wide findings and caveats: HLA-C-restricted CMV-specific TCR beta clonotypes prevailed in the ex vivo response. Identification of carriers of CMV plus the relevant HLA was performed using cumulative public TCR beta family frequency.

CDR3 length equals 16 residues. The V gene lost 1 base and the J gene lost 2 bases, with 11 bases spanning the gap. Germline V gene lookup returns CDR1 KGHDR and CDR2 SFDVKD. TCRdb redid the calling of the reads with MiXCR, one entry per CDR3 protein. Here the sample spans about 280,000 distinct CDR3 sequences, less than 25% being singletons. The chain has TRBV24-1 and TRBJ2-1; D remains unclear. This TCR was recovered from a human donor in good health (CMV status not recorded). Some clones in this sample may be carry-over from other donors' samples. Material: cultured PBMCs, obtained from culture after CMV antigen stimulation. CDR3 sequence: CATSDLEPGPYNEQFF. CDR3 bases: TGTGCCACCAGTGATTTAGAGCCCGGACCCTACAATGAGCAGTTCTTC.